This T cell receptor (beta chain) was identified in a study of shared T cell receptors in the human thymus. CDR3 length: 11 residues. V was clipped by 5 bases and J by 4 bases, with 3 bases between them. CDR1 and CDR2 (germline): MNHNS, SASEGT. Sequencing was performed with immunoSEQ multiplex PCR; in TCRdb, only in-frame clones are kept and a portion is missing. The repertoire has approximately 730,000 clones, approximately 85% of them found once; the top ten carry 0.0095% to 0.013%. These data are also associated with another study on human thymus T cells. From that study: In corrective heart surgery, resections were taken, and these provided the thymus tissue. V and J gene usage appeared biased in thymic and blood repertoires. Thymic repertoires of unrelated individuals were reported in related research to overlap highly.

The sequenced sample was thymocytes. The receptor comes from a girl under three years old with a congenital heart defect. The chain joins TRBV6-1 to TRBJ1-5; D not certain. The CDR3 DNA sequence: TGTGCCAGCAGTTCAAATCAGCCCCAGCATTTT. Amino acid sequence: CASSSNQPQHF.